These T cell receptor beta chains were read from a single sample in a study of tumour-infiltrating T cells in Burkitt lymphoma. The assay was immunoSEQ multiplex PCR, and TCRdb's table has in-frame clones only and misses some. The sample includes approximately 46,000 clones, around 29% of them seen just once. Source material: tumor tissue. These receptors originate from a human donor with Burkitt lymphoma. Each CDR3 is given with its conserved first and last residue. Fields, in order: clone size, D gene, J gene, V gene, CDR3 protein, CDR3 DNA. The D gene is left open where the match is weak. Part of the rows lack a size; the others show once, few, many or a class for expanded clones.

size: .
D: .
J: TRBJ1-4
V: TRBV6-5
CDR3: CASSSYGEADEKLFF
DNA: TGTGCCAGCAGTTCCTACGGGGAGGCCGATGAAAAACTGTTTTTT

size: few
D: .
J: TRBJ1-1
V: TRBV4-1
CDR3: CASSQDINRVTEAFF
DNA: TGCGCCAGCAGCCAAGATATAAACAGGGTTACTGAAGCTTTTTTT

size: .
D: .
J: TRBJ1-3
V: TRBV2
CDR3: CASSEGRRGRNTIYF
DNA: TGTGCCAGCAGCGAGGGGCGCAGGGGCCGAAACACCATATATTTT

size: few
D: TRBD1
J: TRBJ2-7
V: TRBV10-3
CDR3: CAISESGTEHYEQYF
DNA: TGTGCCATCAGTGAGTCTGGGACAGAGCACTACGAGCAGTACTTC

size: .
D: .
J: TRBJ1-1
V: TRBV6-5
CDR3: CAAAAGLGTEAFF
DNA: TGTGCCGCTGCGGCAGGGCTGGGTACTGAAGCTTTCTTT

size: .
D: .
J: TRBJ2-5
V: TRBV9
CDR3: CASSVEFRETQYF
DNA: TGTGCCAGCAGCGTAGAGTTTCGGGAGACCCAGTACTTC

size: few
D: TRBD2
J: TRBJ2-5
V: TRBV19
CDR3: CASSLAGGGLGETQYF
DNA: TGTGCCAGTAGTCTGGCGGGGGGAGGGCTGGGAGAGACCCAGTACTTC

size: .
D: .
J: TRBJ2-7
V: TRBV7-8
CDR3: CASGSGSSYEQYF
DNA: TGTGCCAGCGGGAGCGGCAGCTCCTACGAGCAGTACTTC

size: few
D: TRBD1
J: TRBJ2-3
V: TRBV5-1
CDR3: CASSPGQSWDTQYF
DNA: TGCGCCAGCAGCCCGGGACAGTCCTGGGATACGCAGTATTTT

size: .
D: TRBD1
J: TRBJ1-4
V: TRBV4-1
CDR3: CASSLGQGEKLFF
DNA: TGCGCCAGCAGCCTAGGACAGGGTGAAAAACTGTTTTTT

size: .
D: TRBD1
J: TRBJ1-2
V: TRBV7-2
CDR3: CASSNGQGNGYTF
DNA: TGTGCCAGCAGCAACGGACAGGGGAATGGCTACACCTTC

size: few
D: .
J: TRBJ2-6
V: TRBV6-5
CDR3: CATEGGLGANVLTF
DNA: TGTGCCACCGAGGGGGGGCTTGGGGCCAACGTCCTGACTTTC

size: few
D: .
J: TRBJ2-6
V: TRBV5-4
CDR3: CASSSTGRGAGANVLTF
DNA: TGTGCCAGCAGCTCAACAGGGAGAGGGGCTGGGGCCAACGTCCTGACTTTC

size: few
D: .
J: TRBJ2-6
V: TRBV7-8
CDR3: CASSLDTRGSGANVLTF
DNA: TGTGCCAGCAGCTTGGACACTAGAGGCTCTGGGGCCAACGTCCTGACTTTT

size: few
D: .
J: TRBJ1-2
V: TRBV28
CDR3: CASSFEMGGGNKCTF
DNA: TGTGCCAGCAGTTTTGAGATGGGGGGGGGAAATAAATGCACCTTC

size: .
D: .
J: TRBJ2-7
V: TRBV5-1
CDR3: CASSLAGTEEQYF
DNA: TGCGCCAGCAGCTTGGCCGGTACCGAGGAGCAGTACTTC

size: .
D: .
J: TRBJ1-1
V: TRBV19
CDR3: CASSIDRSGTEAFF
DNA: TGTGCCAGTAGTATAGATCGATCAGGCACTGAAGCTTTCTTT

size: few
D: TRBD2
J: TRBJ2-7
V: TRBV9
CDR3: CASSVDGASGSYEQYF
DNA: TGTGCCAGCAGCGTAGATGGTGCTAGCGGGTCCTACGAGCAGTACTTC

size: .
D: TRBD1
J: TRBJ1-6
V: TRBV19
CDR3: CASSNGRGPDSPLHF
DNA: TGTGCCAGTAGCAACGGGAGGGGGCCAGATTCACCCCTCCACTTT

size: few
D: TRBD2
J: TRBJ2-1
V: TRBV5-1
CDR3: CASSLGSGVGNEQFF
DNA: TGCGCCAGCAGCTTGGGCAGCGGGGTCGGAAATGAGCAGTTCTTC

size: few
D: TRBD1
J: TRBJ1-1
V: TRBV27
CDR3: CASSLIRGQTEAFF
DNA: TGTGCCAGCAGTTTAATCAGGGGGCAAACTGAAGCTTTCTTT

size: few
D: .
J: TRBJ1-2
V: TRBV20-1
CDR3: CSARDPPHYTF
DNA: TGCAGTGCTAGAGATCCTCCCCACTACACCTTC

size: .
D: .
J: TRBJ1-1
V: TRBV2
CDR3: CASSAERATEAFF
DNA: TGTGCCAGCAGTGCGGAGCGGGCCACTGAAGCTTTCTTT

size: .
D: .
J: TRBJ1-3
V: TRBV5-5
CDR3: CASSLEGNTIYF
DNA: TGTGCCAGCAGCTTGGAGGGAAACACCATATATTTT

size: few
D: .
J: TRBJ2-5
V: TRBV6-5
CDR3: CASSYSGFARETQYF
DNA: TGTGCCAGCAGTTACTCAGGGTTCGCTAGGGAGACCCAGTACTTC

size: .
D: .
J: TRBJ1-5
V: TRBV6-5
CDR3: CASRSGAGGNQPQHF
DNA: TGTGCCAGCAGGTCAGGGGCGGGAGGCAATCAGCCCCAGCATTTT

size: few
D: .
J: TRBJ2-3
V: TRBV7-2
CDR3: CASSLAGGPGDTQYF
DNA: TGTGCCAGCAGCTTAGCGGGGGGGCCGGGTGATACGCAGTATTTT

size: few
D: .
J: TRBJ1-2
V: TRBV30
CDR3: CAWTTTAGTGYGYTF
DNA: TGTGCCTGGACCACCACCGCAGGGACGGGCTATGGCTACACCTTC

size: .
D: .
J: TRBJ2-7
V: TRBV7-2
CDR3: CASSFIGNEQYF
DNA: TGTGCCAGCAGCTTTATAGGGAACGAGCAGTACTTC

size: .
D: TRBD1
J: TRBJ1-6
V: TRBV27
CDR3: CASSLGQGLSPLHF
DNA: TGTGCCAGCAGTCTCGGACAGGGTCTCTCACCCCTCCACTTT

size: few
D: .
J: TRBJ2-3
V: TRBV5-1
CDR3: CASSLGGATDTQYF
DNA: TGCGCCAGCAGCTTGGGGGGGGCCACAGATACGCAGTATTTT

size: .
D: TRBD1
J: TRBJ2-2
V: TRBV19
CDR3: CASNRGPAGTGELFF
DNA: TGTGCCTCAAACAGGGGACCCGCGGGCACCGGGGAGCTGTTTTTT

size: .
D: .
J: TRBJ2-6
V: TRBV7-7
CDR3: CASRHRFSGANVLTF
DNA: TGTGCCAGCAGACACAGGTTCTCTGGGGCCAACGTCCTGACTTTC

size: few
D: .
J: TRBJ1-2
V: TRBV7-9
CDR3: CASSLGPTYGYTF
DNA: TGTGCCAGCAGCCTCGGGCCGACCTATGGCTACACCTTC

size: .
D: TRBD1
J: TRBJ1-2
V: TRBV7-9
CDR3: CASSTGQGAEGNGYTF
DNA: TGTGCCAGCAGCACGGGACAGGGAGCCGAGGGGAATGGCTACACCTTC

size: .
D: TRBD2
J: TRBJ2-5
V: TRBV6-7
CDR3: CASSPLEAGAQETQYF
DNA: TGTGCCAGCAGCCCCCTGGAGGCGGGAGCGCAAGAGACCCAGTACTTC